This T cell receptor beta chain was recorded in a study of blood T cell repertoires in COVID-19. Profiled with immunoSEQ multiplex PCR; TCRdb holds only in-frame clones, not every one. The sample has 100,000 to 150,000 clones, roughly 80% seen once. The CDR3 consists of 14 residues. The V gene's germline CDR1 is KGHDR and CDR2 SFDVKD. V was trimmed by 9 bases and J by 2 bases, leaving 15 bases between them. The sequence was collected from a man between 65 and 80 years old with acute or convalescent COVID-19. The specimen sequenced was peripheral blood. This chain uses TRBV24-1 with TRBJ1-2, with D unresolved. As DNA, the CDR3 is TGTGCCACCCGGAGGCCACCACGCAACTATGGCTACACCTTC. Translating gives CATRRPPRNYGYTF.